One and the same sample provided the 9 T cell receptor beta chains below, sequenced in a study of cytomegalovirus exposure and HLA in healthy donors. PCR amplification relied on 60 Vbeta primers (plus 13 Jbeta primers). Sequencing was performed with immunoSEQ multiplex PCR; in TCRdb, only in-frame clones are kept and a portion is missing. This sample yields some 74,000 clones, of which roughly 75% are seen a single time; 0.9% to 1.2% belongs to the top ten. What was sequenced was PBMCs. The source is a male donor in good health and CMV-seronegative.

This chain connects TRBV11-2 to TRBJ2-3, with TRBD2 matching over 10 bases. The CDR3 has 15 residues. Germline trimming cut 5 bases from V and 6 bases from J; bases unmatched to any gene: 8. CDR1 is SGHAT and CDR2 is FQNNGV in the germline V gene. CDR3 loop: CASSKGSGRVDTQYF. The CDR3 DNA reads TGTGCCAGCAGCAAAGGGAGCGGGAGGGTTGATACGCAGTATTTT. Supplemented by reference TRBV11-2 and TRBJ2-3, the full variable domain reads EAGVAQSPRYKIIEKRQSVAFWCNPISGHATLYWYQQILGQGPKLLIQFQNNGVVDDSQLPKDRFSAERLKGVDSTLKIQPAKLEDSAVYLCASSKGSGRVDTQYFGPGTRLTVL.

The V gene is TRBV30, the J gene TRBJ2-5; 8 bases are a match to TRBD2. The CDR3 consists of 14 residues. V gave up 1 base and J gave up 5 bases; unmatched junction bases: 6. Per the germline V gene, CDR1 is GTSNPN and CDR2 is SVGIG (reference sequence). The CDR3 DNA reads as TGTGCCTGGAGTGGGATAGCGGGATTGGAGACCCAGTACTTC. This gives the protein CAWSGIAGLETQYF.

The rearrangement uses TRBV6-1 and TRBJ2-1, with D possibly being TRBD2 (6 bases). Germline V CDR1 and CDR2: MNHNS, SASEGT. The V gene lost 4 bases and the J gene lost 6 bases, with 19 bases spanning the gap. CDR3 length: 16 residues. CDR3 bases: TGTGCCAGCAGTGGACGGCGGGACGACAATTCCAATGAGCAGTTCTTC. It specifies CASSGRRDDNSNEQFF.

The chain couples TRBV5-4 to TRBJ1-2; D call uncertain. Germline CDR1 is SGHNT and CDR2 is YYREEE (reference sequence). This CDR3 is built from 13 residues. V lost 4 bases and J lost 3, with 10 bases in between. The CDR3: CASSRDTYYGYTF. In DNA, the CDR3 is TGTGCCAGCAGCCGAGACACCTACTATGGCTACACCTTC.

This chain links TRBV5-1 with TRBJ1-2; perhaps TRBD1 as D (5 bases). The V end was cut by 4 bases, the J end by 5 bases, with 15 bases between. This CDR3 contains 14 residues. Per germline, CDR1 SGHRS and CDR2 YFSETQ. This CDR3 is CASSLSDNGYGYTF. The CDR3, as DNA: TGCGCCAGCAGCCTCTCGGACAACGGGTATGGCTACACCTTC.

The chain is built from TRBV18 and TRBJ2-7, with 8 bases aligning to TRBD2. CDR3 length: 13 residues. Germline V gene lookup returns CDR1 KGHSH and CDR2 LQKENI. Losses at the gene ends were 10 bases for V and 7 bases for J; bases not matched to a gene: 12. CDR3 sequence: CATSLQGGGEQYF. The CDR3 coding sequence is TGTGCCACCAGCTTACAGGGCGGGGGGGAGCAGTACTTC.

V and J are TRBV4-1 and TRBJ2-5; a weak D match, TRBD1 (5 bases). The CDR3 is made up of 14 amino acids. Trimming removed 0 bases at V and 7 bases at J, with 12 bases between. Germline V CDR1 and CDR2: MGHRA, YSYEKL. CDR3 region: CASSQEGQPGTQYF. CDR3 coding DNA: TGCGCCAGCAGCCAAGAGGGGCAGCCGGGGACCCAGTACTTC.

V gene TRBV10-3 combines with J gene TRBJ2-3; 12 bases fit TRBD2. With 7 bases clipped from V and 2 bases from J, the junction kept 4 bases outside the gene matches. The CDR3 runs to 15 residues. Germline CDR1 reads ENHRY; CDR2 reads SYGVKD. The CDR3 loop reads CAITTSGGNTDTQYF. CDR3 sequence (DNA): TGTGCCATCACCACTAGCGGGGGGAACACAGATACGCAGTATTTT.

This chain links TRBV7-9 with TRBJ2-7; tentative D call: TRBD1 (6 bases). The germline CDR1 and CDR2 sequences are SEHNR and FQNEAQ (reference sequence). The CDR3 has 14 residues. Trimming cost V 8 bases and J 2 bases, with 16 bases left between them. CDR3 bases: TGTGCCAGCGCAGGAGACAGGCACCCCTACGAGCAGTACTTC. Protein: CASAGDRHPYEQYF.